These T cell receptor beta chains were read from a single sample in a study of blood T cell repertoires in COVID-19. The repertoire was sequenced with immunoSEQ multiplex PCR; TCRdb's copy has only in-frame clones and lacks some. The profile covers roughly 200,000 clones, with 75% to 90% appearing a single time and approximately 6.2% taken by the ten largest. The sample was PBMCs or T cells enriched from blood (not recorded which). Receptor source: a man aged 40-49 years who had recovered from COVID-19. The CDR3 runs from the conserved cysteine through the conserved F or W. The order of the fields is J gene, D gene, clone size, V gene, CDR3 protein, CDR3 DNA. The D gene is left open where the match is weak. Expanded clones are given a class, and other clones once, few, many or no size at all.

J gene: TRBJ2-1; D gene: NA; clone size: few; V gene: TRBV6-5; CDR3 protein: CASSPVGATEQFF; CDR3 DNA: TGTGCCAGCAGCCCGGTGGGGGCAACTGAGCAGTTCTTC
J gene: TRBJ2-7; D gene: TRBD1; clone size: NA; V gene: TRBV27; CDR3 protein: CASRFRDRAREQYF; CDR3 DNA: TGTGCCAGCAGATTCCGGGACAGGGCTCGCGAGCAGTACTTC
J gene: TRBJ2-3; D gene: NA; clone size: NA; V gene: TRBV11-2; CDR3 protein: CASSSSTDTQYF; CDR3 DNA: TGTGCCAGCAGCTCTAGTACGGATACGCAGTATTTT
J gene: TRBJ2-7; D gene: TRBD2; clone size: once; V gene: TRBV28; CDR3 protein: CASSTSGRSPYEQYF; CDR3 DNA: TGTGCCAGCAGTACCAGCGGGAGAAGTCCCTACGAGCAGTACTTC
J gene: TRBJ1-5; D gene: NA; clone size: NA; V gene: TRBV2; CDR3 protein: CASSDRDQPQHF; CDR3 DNA: TGTGCCAGCAGTGACAGGGATCAGCCCCAGCATTTT
J gene: TRBJ1-5; D gene: TRBD1; clone size: NA; V gene: TRBV29-1; CDR3 protein: CSAVPGTGNQPQHF; CDR3 DNA: TGCAGCGCCGTTCCGGGGACAGGGAATCAGCCCCAGCATTTT
J gene: TRBJ2-7; D gene: NA; clone size: NA; V gene: TRBV29-1; CDR3 protein: CSVLLAGYEQYF; CDR3 DNA: TGCAGCGTCCTCCTCGCGGGATACGAGCAGTACTTC
J gene: TRBJ1-4; D gene: TRBD1; clone size: few; V gene: TRBV12-5; CDR3 protein: CASGLALTGGDEKLFF; CDR3 DNA: TGTGCTAGTGGTCTGGCCCTGACAGGGGGAGATGAAAAACTGTTTTTT
J gene: TRBJ2-2; D gene: NA; clone size: few; V gene: TRBV9; CDR3 protein: CASSVAVPTNTGELFF; CDR3 DNA: TGTGCCAGCAGCGTAGCGGTCCCAACGAACACCGGGGAGCTGTTTTTT
J gene: TRBJ1-2; D gene: NA; clone size: NA; V gene: TRBV28; CDR3 protein: CASSFEGLLYGYTF; CDR3 DNA: TGTGCCAGCAGTTTCGAGGGACTGCTCTATGGCTACACCTTC
J gene: TRBJ1-6; D gene: NA; clone size: NA; V gene: TRBV27; CDR3 protein: CASSLRGGNSPLHF; CDR3 DNA: TGTGCCAGCAGTTTAAGGGGAGGAAATTCACCCCTCCACTTT
J gene: TRBJ1-2; D gene: TRBD1; clone size: NA; V gene: TRBV9; CDR3 protein: CASSPRDRGYGYTF; CDR3 DNA: TGTGCCAGTTCCCCCCGGGACAGGGGCTATGGCTACACCTTC
J gene: TRBJ1-1; D gene: TRBD1; clone size: NA; V gene: TRBV29-1; CDR3 protein: CSVERDSDFMNTEAFF; CDR3 DNA: TGCAGCGTTGAACGGGACAGCGATTTTATGAACACTGAAGCTTTCTTT
J gene: TRBJ2-1; D gene: TRBD2; clone size: medium-sized; V gene: TRBV6-4; CDR3 protein: CASSDLAGGPNEQFF; CDR3 DNA: TGTGCCAGCAGTGACCTAGCGGGAGGCCCCAATGAGCAGTTCTTC
J gene: TRBJ1-1; D gene: TRBD1; clone size: NA; V gene: TRBV18; CDR3 protein: CASSPLGQGAGYTEAFF; CDR3 DNA: TGTGCCAGCTCGCCACTCGGACAGGGGGCAGGGTACACTGAAGCTTTCTTT
J gene: TRBJ1-6; D gene: NA; clone size: NA; V gene: TRBV13; CDR3 protein: CASSLKAGGSALHF; CDR3 DNA: TGTGCCAGCAGCTTAAAGGCCGGAGGTTCGGCCCTCCACTTT
J gene: TRBJ1-5; D gene: TRBD1; clone size: NA; V gene: TRBV28; CDR3 protein: CASGEGAQPQHF; CDR3 DNA: TGTGCCAGCGGAGAGGGGGCCCAGCCCCAGCATTTT
J gene: TRBJ2-2; D gene: TRBD2; clone size: NA; V gene: TRBV5-1; CDR3 protein: CASGLGGDHGELFF; CDR3 DNA: TGCGCCAGCGGTCTTGGGGGGGACCACGGGGAGCTGTTTTTT
J gene: TRBJ1-2; D gene: NA; clone size: NA; V gene: TRBV27; CDR3 protein: CASSLGVDYGYTF; CDR3 DNA: TGTGCCAGCAGTCTCGGGGTAGACTATGGCTACACCTTC
J gene: TRBJ1-3; D gene: NA; clone size: NA; V gene: TRBV10-3; CDR3 protein: CAISPVSSGNTIYF; CDR3 DNA: TGTGCCATCTCCCCAGTCTCCTCTGGAAACACCATATATTTT
J gene: TRBJ2-1; D gene: NA; clone size: NA; V gene: TRBV7-9; CDR3 protein: CASRLYNEQFF; CDR3 DNA: TGTGCCAGCAGACTCTACAATGAGCAGTTCTTC
J gene: TRBJ2-7; D gene: TRBD2; clone size: NA; V gene: TRBV9; CDR3 protein: CASSVAAGANEQYF; CDR3 DNA: TGTGCCAGCAGCGTAGCAGCGGGGGCCAACGAGCAGTACTTC
J gene: TRBJ1-4; D gene: TRBD1; clone size: NA; V gene: TRBV28; CDR3 protein: CASNGDRDKKKLFF; CDR3 DNA: TGTGCCAGCAACGGGGACAGGGATAAAAAAAAACTGTTTTTT
J gene: TRBJ1-2; D gene: NA; clone size: few; V gene: TRBV2; CDR3 protein: CASVRVDGNGYTF; CDR3 DNA: TGTGCCAGCGTCCGGGTGGACGGGAATGGCTACACCTTC
J gene: TRBJ1-2; D gene: NA; clone size: few; V gene: TRBV4-2; CDR3 protein: CASSQGVEGSYGYTF; CDR3 DNA: TGTGCCAGCAGCCAAGGGGTCGAGGGCTCCTATGGCTACACCTTC
J gene: TRBJ1-1; D gene: TRBD1; clone size: NA; V gene: TRBV5-1; CDR3 protein: CASSSGQGGAEAFF; CDR3 DNA: TGCGCCAGCAGCTCGGGACAGGGGGGCGCTGAAGCTTTCTTT
J gene: TRBJ1-2; D gene: NA; clone size: once; V gene: TRBV9; CDR3 protein: CASSNSGIPYGYTF; CDR3 DNA: TGTGCCAGCAGCAATAGCGGGATTCCCTATGGCTACACCTTC